The next 3 T cell receptor beta chains were all read from a single sample in a study of cytomegalovirus exposure and HLA in healthy donors. 60 Vbeta and 13 Jbeta primers were used in PCR. TCRdb's table, derived via immunoSEQ multiplex PCR, lists solely in-frame clones and lacks some. The sample lists under 300,000 clones; 75% to 85% were seen once. The specimen was PBMCs. These receptors were taken from a woman aged 55-70 years in good health and CMV-seropositive.

The chain links TRBV5-4 to TRBJ2-5, with TRBD2 identical over 9 bases. CDR3 length equals 14 residues. The germline CDR1 and CDR2 sequences are SGHNT and YYREEE (reference sequence). Trimming took 2 bases from V and 5 from J; bases not matched to a gene: 4. The CDR3 bases are TGTGCCAGCAGCTTAGCGGGAGGCAGGGAGACCCAGTACTTC. Protein product: CASSLAGGRETQYF.

This clone has more than one count but fewer than ten. The J gene is TRBJ1-1, the V gene TRBV6-5; 11 nucleotides line up with TRBD1. The CDR3 runs to 14 residues. Germline CDR1 and CDR2: MNHEY and SVGAGI. V gave up 8 bases and J gave up 1 base; unmatched junction bases: 3. CDR3 sequence reads: CASGDRGGNTEAFF. The CDR3 DNA is TGTGCCAGCGGGGACAGGGGGGGGAACACTGAAGCTTTCTTT.

The chain recombines TRBV6-1 with TRBJ2-7; 8 nucleotides align to TRBD1. Per the germline V gene, CDR1 is MNHNS and CDR2 is SASEGT. The CDR3 has 14 amino acids. J was trimmed by 0 bases and V by 7 bases; bases with no gene match: 5. In DNA, the CDR3 is TGTGCCAGCACCAAGGGGACAGGCTCCTACGAGCAGTACTTC. It translates to CASTKGTGSYEQYF.